Presented here are 30 T cell receptor beta chains from one specimen sequenced in a study of blood T cell repertoires in COVID-19. This table comes from immunoSEQ multiplex PCR, and its TCRdb copy is limited to in-frame clones, with some not included. The top ten hold 3% to 4% of the sample, which has about 330,000 clones, roughly 90% seen once. Input material: peripheral blood. These receptors were collected from a woman aged 45-59 years with active or convalescent COVID-19.

The V gene is TRBV27, the J gene TRBJ2-7, with 7 bases fitting TRBD1. Germline lookup yields CDR1 MNHEY and CDR2 SMNVEV (reference sequence). This CDR3 is built from 13 residues. V was pared by 8 bases and J by 3 bases, with 7 bases of the junction left unmatched. CDR3 DNA: TGTGCCAGCGGCGAGACAGGGTACTACGAGCAGTACTTC. This codes for CASGETGYYEQYF.

The rearrangement links TRBV18 to TRBJ1-3; TRBD1 is a possible D gene (6 bases). Germline CDR1 and CDR2: KGHSH and LQKENI. Trimming cost V 5 bases and J 0 bases, with 14 bases left between them. This CDR3 has 16 amino acids. CDR3 sequence (DNA): TGTGCCAGCTCAGCCTTGGGGGCCCCCTCTGGAAACACCATATATTTT. This sequence encodes CASSALGAPSGNTIYF.

This chain joins TRBV5-1 and TRBJ1-1, with TRBD1 matching over 8 bases. V was clipped by 0 bases and J by 5 bases; unmatched bases: 6. The CDR3 is 15 amino acids. Germline loops: CDR1 SGHRS, CDR2 YFSETQ. In DNA form, the CDR3 reads TGCGCCAGCAGCTTGGAAGGCAGGGGGCAAACTGAAGCTTTCTTT. Its translation is CASSLEGRGQTEAFF.

A remark on this clone: The sample holds other DNA sequences that translate to the same CDR3. The V gene is TRBV6-4, the J gene TRBJ1-2; TRBD1 agrees at 7 bases. V shed 0 bases and J 8 bases; nucleotides not matched to a gene: 3. Germline V gives CDR1 MRHNA, CDR2 SNTAGT. This CDR3 contains 13 residues. The CDR3 loop is CASSDSGRGGYTF. The CDR3 region has the DNA TGTGCCAGCAGTGACTCGGGCAGGGGGGGCTACACCTTC.

The rearrangement links TRBV18 to TRBJ1-2; the match to TRBD1 covers 8 bases. CDR1 and CDR2 (germline): KGHSH, LQKENI. The CDR3 consists of 15 residues. The junction had 4 bases not matched to a gene; V was cut back by 3 bases and J by 1 base. The CDR3 nucleotides are TGTGCCAGCTCACCCCCGACAGGGGTTAACTATGGCTACACCTTC. Residues: CASSPPTGVNYGYTF.

The chain combines TRBV13 with TRBJ1-4; 8 positions match TRBD1. J was trimmed by 7 bases and V by 5 bases; bases with no gene match: 6. There are 14 residues in the CDR3. Looked up from germline, CDR1 is PRHDT and CDR2 is FYEKMQ (reference sequence). CDR3 region: CASSPGTGGEKLFF. The CDR3 nucleotides read TGTGCCAGCAGCCCCGGGACAGGAGGTGAAAAACTGTTTTTT.

This clone came up a few times. The chain joins TRBV9 to TRBJ2-5; 7 bases agree with TRBD2. This CDR3 region has 16 residues. Germline-derived CDR1 and CDR2 are SGDLS and YYNGEE. The V segment lost 3 bases and the J segment 2 bases; nucleotides outside the gene matches: 10. The CDR3 DNA reads as TGTGCCAGCAGCGCACACGGGACTACCAAACAAGAGACCCAGTACTTC. It is translated as CASSAHGTTKQETQYF.

The chain recombines TRBV7-9 with TRBJ2-7, with 13 bases fitting TRBD2. The CDR3 spans 18 residues. Trimming took 2 bases from V and 3 from J; bases not matched to a gene: 10. Germline V gene sequence: CDR1 SEHNR, CDR2 FQNEAQ (reference sequence). CDR3 protein: CASSLPFGLAGDIYEQYF. In DNA, the CDR3 is TGTGCCAGCAGCTTACCCTTTGGACTAGCGGGAGACATCTACGAGCAGTACTTC.

The chain has TRBV28 and TRBJ2-6; tentative D call: TRBD2 (6 bases). The CDR3 extends over 15 amino acids. V gave up 7 bases and J gave up 2 bases, with 12 bases separating them. Germline assignment: CDR1 MDHEN and CDR2 SYDVKM. CDR3 protein: CASTKPGAGANVLTF. CDR3 coding DNA: TGTGCCAGCACCAAACCGGGGGCTGGGGCCAACGTCCTGACTTTC.

J is TRBJ1-5 and V is TRBV6-6; D is uncertain. Germline V gives CDR1 MNHNY, CDR2 SVGAGI (reference sequence). This CDR3 region has 13 residues. Trimming left V 6 bases short and J 1 base short, with 7 bases between. CDR3 nucleotide sequence: TGTGCCAGCAGCCTTGGCAGCAATCAGCCCCAGCATTTT. It codes for CASSLGSNQPQHF.

The chain carries TRBV5-5 and TRBJ2-2, with 10 positions matching TRBD2. CDR3 length: 14 amino acids. With V trimmed by 9 bases and J by 2 bases, 4 bases remained unmatched. In germline, CDR1 is SGHKS, CDR2 YYEKEE (reference sequence). This CDR3 reads CATQRGGNTGELFF. The CDR3 region has the DNA TGTGCCACCCAGCGGGGGGGAAACACCGGGGAGCTGTTTTTT.

The chain links TRBV7-9 to TRBJ1-3; 7 bases map to TRBD1. From germline, CDR1 is SEHNR and CDR2 FQNEAQ (reference sequence). The CDR3 length is 16 residues. V dropped 7 bases and J dropped 3; count of bases not matched to a gene: 12. For the CDR3, the DNA is TGTGCCAGCAACAAGGGGGCCTCAACCCTTGGAAACACCATATATTTT. Translated: CASNKGASTLGNTIYF. Full variable domain (rest looked up from reference TRBV7-9 and TRBJ1-3): DTGVSQNPRHKITKRGQNVTFRCDPISEHNRLYWYRQTLGQGPEFLTYFQNEAQLEKSRLLSDRFSAERPKGSFSTLEIQRTEQGDSAMYLCASNKGASTLGNTIYFGEGSWLTVV.

V and J are TRBV15 and TRBJ1-5; D ambiguous. This CDR3 is 14 amino acids long. The germline CDR1 and CDR2 sequences are LNHNV and YYDKDF (reference sequence). V dropped 5 bases and J dropped 6 bases, with 14 bases sitting between them. The CDR3 sequence: CATSALLGGQPQHF. CDR3 DNA: TGTGCCACCAGCGCACTCCTCGGCGGTCAGCCCCAGCATTTT.

This clone has more than one count but fewer than ten. V is TRBV4-1 and J is TRBJ2-3, with 7 bases that match TRBD2. V lost 8 bases to trimming and J lost 4 bases; unmatched junction nucleotides: 3. The CDR3 sequence is 12 residues long. Germline V gene lookup returns CDR1 MGHRA and CDR2 YSYEKL. The DNA of the CDR3 is TGCGCCAGCCGCGGGGGTGCAGATACGCAGTATTTT. Translated, it gives CASRGGADTQYF.

This clone was recorded once. The chain recombines TRBV11-3 with TRBJ2-5; 15 bases align to TRBD2. CDR3 length: 15 amino acids. Germline CDR1 SGHNT, CDR2 YENEEA. V shed 4 bases and J 5 bases; nucleotides not matched to a gene: 2. CDR3 residues: CASSSGTSGRETQYF. The CDR3 DNA follows: TGTGCCAGCAGCTCCGGGACTAGCGGGAGGGAGACCCAGTACTTC.

CDR3 in amino acids: CATSREWKTGASGELFF. CDR3 bases: TGTGCCACCAGCAGAGAGTGGAAGACAGGGGCGAGCGGGGAGCTGTTTTTT. This sequence joins TRBV15 and TRBJ2-2; 8 bases match TRBD1. The trim removed 0 bases at V and 7 bases at J, leaving 10 bases unmatched. The germline CDR1 and CDR2 sequences are LNHNV and YYDKDF (reference sequence). The CDR3 is made up of 17 amino acids.

V is TRBV4-3 and J is TRBJ1-1; D might be TRBD1 (6 bases). V gave up 4 bases and J gave up 1 base, with 13 bases separating them. Looked up from germline, CDR1 is LGHNA and CDR2 is YSLEER. The CDR3 covers 15 residues. This chain's CDR3 is CASSRVGGQNTEAFF. CDR3 DNA: TGCGCCAGCAGCCGAGTAGGGGGACAGAACACTGAAGCTTTCTTT.

The chain uses TRBV2 and TRBJ1-6, with no clear D. Trimming cost V 3 bases and J 7 bases, with 16 bases left between them. Germline V gene data show CDR1 as SNHLY and CDR2 as FYNNEI. The CDR3 is 16 residues long. The CDR3, as DNA: TGTGCCAGCAGTGAGTTCCACCCACAATCCAATTCACCCCTCCACTTT. The encoded protein is CASSEFHPQSNSPLHF.

This clone was counted a single time. The chain couples TRBV18 to TRBJ1-2; D may be TRBD1 (5 bases). Trimming left V 0 bases short and J 8 bases short, with 13 bases between. CDR3 length equals 14 residues. Germline CDR1 KGHSH, CDR2 LQKENI. For the CDR3, the DNA is TGTGCCAGCTCACCACCCGAGGAGGGGAAGGGCTACACCTTC. Translation: CASSPPEEGKGYTF.

The V and J genes are TRBV5-1 and TRBJ1-2, with D perhaps matching TRBD1 (6 bases). V lost 1 base and J lost 2, with 21 bases in between. The V gene's germline CDR1 is SGHRS and CDR2 YFSETQ. CDR3 size: 18 residues. CDR3 coding DNA: TGCGCCAGCAGCTTGACAACCCCGACAGGTTTGACGAACTATGGCTACACCTTC. It encodes CASSLTTPTGLTNYGYTF. The full variable domain, in which reference TRBV5-1 and TRBJ1-2 provide the parts outside the CDR3, is KAGVTQTPRYLIKTRGQQVTLSCSPISGHRSVSWYQQTPGQGLQFLFEYFSETQRNKGNFPGRFSGRQFSNSRSEMNVSTLELGDSALYLCASSLTTPTGLTNYGYTFGSGTRLTVV.

This clone has just one count. The chain uses TRBV28 and TRBJ1-6, with 9 bases identical to TRBD1. The CDR3 spans 17 residues. Germline V gene lookup returns CDR1 MDHEN and CDR2 SYDVKM. Losses at the gene ends were 6 bases for V and 1 base for J; bases not matched to a gene: 7. The CDR3 region has the DNA TGTGCCAGCAGACCCCAACAGGGGGCTTCCTATAATTCACCCCTCCACTTT. Translating gives CASRPQQGASYNSPLHF.

The genes are TRBV7-2 and TRBJ2-5, with D perhaps TRBD2 (6 bases). Trimming took 3 bases from V and 5 from J, leaving 16 bases between them. The CDR3 length is 15 residues. Germline values: CDR1 SGHTA, CDR2 FQGNSA. DNA for the CDR3: TGTGCCAGCAGCTTCATGGGGGGTATCGGGGAGACCCAGTACTTC. This encodes CASSFMGGIGETQYF.

The chain uses TRBV4-2 and TRBJ1-1, with D unclear. The CDR3 consists of 13 residues. Trimming stripped 5 bases from V and 2 bases from J, with 9 bases between. Germline assignment: CDR1 LGHNA and CDR2 YNFKEQ. CDR3 sequence reads: CASSARQNTEAFF. The CDR3 DNA follows: TGTGCCAGCAGCGCGAGACAAAACACTGAAGCTTTCTTT.

This clone turned up a few times. This sequence joins TRBV28 and TRBJ2-4; TRBD2 agrees at 7 bases. Germline-derived CDR1 and CDR2 are MDHEN and SYDVKM. The V and J ends lost 4 bases and 4 bases, in that order; junction bases with no gene match: 1. The CDR3 contains 13 residues. The CDR3 coding sequence is TGTGCCAGCAGTTGGGGGGGGAAAAACATTCAGTACTTC. This sequence encodes CASSWGGKNIQYF.

The chain combines TRBV5-1 with TRBJ2-7; D call uncertain. V was pared by 0 bases and J by 6 bases, with 16 bases between. The V gene's germline CDR1 is SGHRS and CDR2 YFSETQ. This CDR3 contains 15 residues. The CDR3 spells CASSLAGAERLEQYF. The CDR3 bases are TGCGCCAGCAGCTTGGCCGGAGCAGAACGCCTCGAGCAGTACTTC.

The rearrangement joins TRBV7-2 to TRBJ2-7, with 9 nucleotides matching TRBD1. This CDR3 is 15 amino acids long. V gave up 1 base and J gave up 3 bases; unmatched junction bases: 4. The V gene's germline CDR1 is SGHTA and CDR2 FQGNSA. Here the CDR3 DNA reads TGTGCCAGCAGCTTAGGAGGGACAGGGTACTACGAGCAGTACTTC. This codes for CASSLGGTGYYEQYF.

The chain combines TRBV7-2 with TRBJ1-2; 7 bases are a match to TRBD1. The junction had 7 bases not matched to a gene; V was cut back by 5 bases and J by 4 bases. CDR1 is SGHTA, CDR2 FQGNSA, per germline. The CDR3 spans 14 residues. In DNA form, the CDR3 reads TGTGCCAGCAGCATTGGACAGGCGGGCTATGGCTACACCTTC. This sequence encodes CASSIGQAGYGYTF.

This clone was counted only a few times. V gene TRBV27 combines with J gene TRBJ1-6; TRBD1 might be the D (6 bases). The CDR3 extends over 13 amino acids. Germline assignment: CDR1 MNHEY and CDR2 SMNVEV (reference sequence). The ends were cut back, 6 bases at V and 13 bases at J, with 16 bases in the middle. The CDR3 DNA reads as TGTGCCAGCAGCCACCCAGGGGTGCCGCCCCTCCACTTT. It is translated as CASSHPGVPPLHF.

The chain recombines TRBV4-3 with TRBJ2-2; 10 positions agree with TRBD2. Per germline, CDR1 LGHNA and CDR2 YSLEER. V lost 0 bases and J lost 7; bases outside the gene matches: 14. The CDR3 has 19 amino acids. The CDR3 protein is CASSQDLWLAGESGGELFF. The CDR3 nucleotides read TGCGCCAGCAGCCAAGATCTGTGGCTAGCGGGAGAATCTGGCGGGGAGCTGTTTTTT.

V is TRBV11-2 and J is TRBJ2-7; D unclear. Trimming took off 5 bases at V and 1 base at J, with 12 bases between the two ends. Per germline, CDR1 SGHAT and CDR2 FQNNGV. There are 14 residues in the CDR3. The CDR3 reads CASSPQVGSYEQYF. In DNA form, the CDR3 reads TGTGCCAGCAGCCCGCAGGTAGGATCCTACGAGCAGTACTTC.